This T cell receptor (beta chain) was identified in a study of blood T cell repertoires in COVID-19. Study-level background: The origin of the acute and convalescent COVID-19 samples was the United States, Italy and Spain. T cells, B-cell-depleted T cells, or PBMCs provided the cDNA or gDNA that served as material.

Per the authors' pipeline: For nucleated cells, counts were estimated from reference gene primer amplification. Using immunoSEQ multiplex PCR, the repertoire was profiled, and TCRdb retains in-frame clones only, with some absent. D and trimming were read from the DNA, whereas the V and J calls and clone size are those reported in that table. In the table there are fewer than 70,000 clones, over 60% of which are singletons. Patients in Seattle were enrolled during active infection, then followed longitudinally. This CDR3 has 16 residues. Germline CDR1 reads SGHTA; CDR2 reads FQGNSA. The V and J ends lost 2 bases and 5 bases, in that order; junction bases with no gene match: 11.

The sequenced sample consisted of peripheral blood. The receptor comes from a man in his thirties or forties with COVID-19, enrolled during active disease. The rearrangement uses TRBV7-2 and TRBJ2-5; 7 bases fit TRBD1. DNA for the CDR3: TGTGCCAGCAGCTTAAATAGACCAGGGGGTGGGGAGACCCAGTACTTC. Translation: CASSLNRPGGGETQYF.